A selection of T cell receptor beta chains follows, all from one sample in a study of blood T cell repertoires in COVID-19. The table came from immunoSEQ multiplex PCR; TCRdb's copy has only in-frame clones and leaves some out. The sample lists 31,000 or so clones, nearly 90% seen once, with around 30% in the top ten. The sample consisted of peripheral blood. These receptors came from a man older than 75 with acute or convalescent COVID-19. The CDR3 runs from the conserved cysteine through the conserved F or W. The order of the fields is D gene, V gene, clone size, J gene, CDR3 protein, CDR3 DNA. The D gene is left open where the match is weak. Clone size appears in some rows only: once, few, many, or a class for an expanded clone.

-	TRBV7-9	-	TRBJ2-5	CASSLWRNQETQYF	TGTGCCAGCAGCTTATGGAGGAACCAAGAGACCCAGTACTTC
-	TRBV18	-	TRBJ2-2	CASSPFMSGDTGELFF	TGTGCCAGCTCACCCTTCATGTCCGGGGACACCGGGGAGCTGTTTTTT
TRBD2	TRBV5-4	-	TRBJ2-7	CASSLAGGGRGGEQYF	TGTGCCAGCAGCTTGGCCGGGGGCGGGAGGGGTGGCGAGCAGTACTTC
TRBD2	TRBV11-2	-	TRBJ2-3	CASSLGGGGGTDTQYF	TGTGCCAGCAGCTTAGGGGGGGGAGGGGGCACAGATACGCAGTATTTT
TRBD2	TRBV7-2	-	TRBJ2-1	CASSLAGGHNEQFF	TGTGCCAGCAGCTTGGCGGGGGGGCACAATGAGCAGTTCTTC
TRBD1	TRBV28	once	TRBJ1-1	CASSSQYRTGVWGTEAFF	TGTGCCAGCAGTTCCCAATACAGGACAGGGGTTTGGGGCACTGAAGCTTTCTTT
-	TRBV7-8	-	TRBJ1-5	CASSLLSGHYQPQHF	TGTGCCAGCAGCTTACTTTCAGGCCATTATCAGCCCCAGCATTTT
-	TRBV4-2	-	TRBJ2-7	CASSLSGTYEQYF	TGTGCCAGCAGCCTTAGCGGCACCTACGAGCAGTACTTC
-	TRBV10-1	-	TRBJ1-2	CASSESGGSGYTF	TGCGCCAGCAGTGAGTCTGGGGGCTCTGGCTACACCTTC
TRBD2	TRBV27	-	TRBJ2-1	CASSASGSSYNEQFF	TGTGCCAGCAGTGCTAGCGGTAGCTCCTACAATGAGCAGTTCTTC
-	TRBV6-6	-	TRBJ1-2	CASSPREGWIYGYTF	TGTGCCAGCAGTCCACGGGAGGGGTGGATCTATGGCTACACCTTC
-	TRBV10-3	-	TRBJ1-1	CAISELGPGAFF	TGTGCCATCAGTGAGCTTGGGCCTGGGGCTTTCTTT
-	TRBV7-8	-	TRBJ2-7	CASSLVDSTQQYF	TGTGCCAGCAGCTTAGTGGACTCTACGCAGCAGTACTTC
-	TRBV5-1	-	TRBJ1-1	CASSLVQPTGNAFF	TGCGCCAGCAGCTTGGTCCAACCCACAGGGAATGCTTTCTTT
-	TRBV28	-	TRBJ1-2	CASSTNWAAGYGYTF	TGTGCCAGCAGTACCAATTGGGCCGCGGGCTATGGCTACACCTTC
TRBD2	TRBV10-3	-	TRBJ2-7	CAISEPAGGSYEQYF	TGTGCCATCAGTGAACCAGCGGGGGGCTCCTACGAGCAGTACTTC
-	TRBV3-1/TRBV3-2	-	TRBJ2-3	CASSQDPFPDTQYF	TGTGCCAGCAGCCAAGATCCCTTCCCAGATACGCAGTATTTT
TRBD1	TRBV23-1	-	TRBJ2-7	CARYPGQGVGSDEQYF	TGCGCCAGGTACCCCGGACAGGGGGTAGGGTCCGACGAGCAGTACTTC
-	TRBV12-5	-	TRBJ2-2	CASGLVPTGTTNTGELFF	TGTGCTAGTGGTTTGGTCCCGACCGGGACAACGAACACCGGGGAGCTGTTTTTT
TRBD2	TRBV19	-	TRBJ2-3	CASSLRQATGGDTQYF	TGTGCCAGTAGTCTCCGGCAGGCTACCGGGGGGGATACGCAGTATTTT
-	TRBV25-1	-	TRBJ2-1	CASSELSTNEQFF	TGTGCCAGCAGTGAATTGAGCACCAATGAGCAGTTCTTC
TRBD2	TRBV28	-	TRBJ2-5	CASSFPSTLAGKETQYF	TGTGCCAGCAGTTTCCCGAGTACTCTAGCGGGAAAAGAGACCCAGTACTTC
-	TRBV6-1	-	TRBJ2-7	CASSEPSGLGSYEQYF	TGTGCCAGCAGTGAACCCTCCGGCCTCGGGAGCTACGAGCAGTACTTC
-	TRBV19	-	TRBJ2-7	CASSIPGNNEQYF	TGTGCCAGTAGTATTCCGGGAAATAACGAGCAGTACTTC
-	TRBV19	-	TRBJ2-2	CASSRATGELFF	TGTGCCAGTAGTAGGGCTACCGGGGAGCTGTTTTTT
TRBD2	TRBV27	once	TRBJ2-7	CASRGVRASGNYEQYF	TGTGCCAGCAGAGGGGTCCGGGCTAGCGGGAACTACGAGCAGTACTTC
TRBD1	TRBV6-1	-	TRBJ2-2	CASSEALVIQGDTGELFF	TGTGCCAGCAGTGAAGCGCTCGTTATACAGGGGGACACCGGGGAGCTGTTTTTT
TRBD1	TRBV15	-	TRBJ2-2	CATSFDRASGELFF	TGTGCCACCAGCTTCGACAGGGCGTCCGGGGAGCTGTTTTTT
-	TRBV5-4	-	TRBJ2-5	CASSLTNRQVETQYF	TGTGCCAGCAGCTTGACTAACAGGCAGGTAGAGACCCAGTACTTC
-	TRBV24-1	-	TRBJ2-7	CATSDNRGFEQYF	TGTGCCACCAGTGACAATAGGGGTTTCGAGCAGTACTTC
TRBD1	TRBV11-2	-	TRBJ1-1	CASSLVGQSGKNTEAFF	TGTGCCAGCAGCTTAGTGGGACAGTCGGGGAAGAACACTGAAGCTTTCTTT
-	TRBV6-5	-	TRBJ1-6	CASSRTEVYNSPLHF	TGTGCCAGCAGTCGGACGGAGGTCTATAATTCACCCCTCCACTTT
-	TRBV2	few	TRBJ1-6	CASSENRARSPLHF	TGTGCCAGCAGTGAAAACAGGGCTCGCTCACCCCTCCACTTT
TRBD1	TRBV5-5	-	TRBJ1-2	CASSLVAGGNYGYTF	TGTGCCAGCAGCTTGGTGGCAGGGGGAAACTATGGCTACACCTTC
TRBD1	TRBV30	few	TRBJ1-5	CAWSAQGGQPQHF	TGTGCCTGGAGTGCACAGGGGGGTCAGCCCCAGCATTTT
-	TRBV19	-	TRBJ1-5	CASSPNSRPGNQPQHF	TGTGCCAGTAGTCCCAACAGCCGTCCGGGCAATCAGCCCCAGCATTTT
-	TRBV18	-	TRBJ2-6	CASSPLGGSGANVLTF	TGTGCCAGCTCACCACTGGGGGGCTCTGGGGCCAACGTCCTGACTTTC
-	TRBV4-2	-	TRBJ1-5	CASSQDSGELLQPQHF	TGTGCCAGCAGCCAAGATTCAGGGGAGTTGCTTCAGCCCCAGCATTTT
TRBD1	TRBV3-1/TRBV3-2	few	TRBJ1-1	CASRPTGSDTEAFF	TGTGCCAGCAGACCGACAGGGTCGGACACTGAAGCTTTCTTT
TRBD2	TRBV18	-	TRBJ2-2	CASSPPSGGDTGELFF	TGTGCCAGCTCACCTCCGTCCGGGGGGGACACCGGGGAGCTGTTTTTT
-	TRBV21-1	-	TRBJ2-1	CAIRRARYNEQFF	TGTGCGATTCGCAGGGCCCGTTACAATGAGCAGTTCTTC
TRBD1	TRBV2	-	TRBJ1-4	CASSARTGQYNEKLFF	TGTGCCAGCAGTGCCCGGACAGGGCAGTATAATGAAAAACTGTTTTTT
TRBD1	TRBV11-2	-	TRBJ1-6	CASSTGGLTYNSPLHF	TGTGCCAGCAGCACAGGGGGCCTAACCTATAATTCACCCCTCCACTTT
TRBD2	TRBV30	-	TRBJ2-1	CAWRGGTSGWNEQFF	TGTGCCTGGAGGGGGGGGACTAGCGGGTGGAATGAGCAGTTCTTC
TRBD2	TRBV6-5	-	TRBJ2-1	CASRLTSGGYNEQFF	TGTGCCAGCAGGTTGACTAGCGGGGGCTACAATGAGCAGTTCTTC